The 30 T cell receptor beta chains in this list originate from one sample, sequenced in a study of Ad26.COV2.S vaccination and SARS-CoV-2 variants. Profiled with immunoSEQ multiplex PCR; TCRdb holds only in-frame clones, not every one. The sample lists roughly 140,000 clones, roughly 89% occurring once. Sequenced material: peripheral blood, taken after recovery from COVID-19. The receptors derive from a human donor who had recovered from COVID-19.

V gene TRBV3-1 (or the pseudogene TRBV3-2) combines with J gene TRBJ1-2; perhaps TRBD1 as D (5 bases). Between the trimmed V and J ends, which lost 0 bases and 5 bases, there was a span of 10 bases. The germline V gene encodes CDR1 LGHDT and CDR2 YNNKEL (reference sequence). The CDR3 is 14 amino acids. CDR3 DNA sequence: TGTGCCAGCAGCCAAGAACCAGGGCTTTATGGCTACACCTTC. Its protein product is CASSQEPGLYGYTF.

CDR3: CASSPAQGEQGWDGGYTF. The CDR3 DNA sequence: TGTGCCAGCTCACCAGCGCAGGGCGAACAGGGTTGGGACGGAGGCTACACCTTC. V gene TRBV18 combines with J gene TRBJ1-2; possible D gene TRBD1, 6 bases. V lost 2 bases and J lost 8, with 27 bases in between. Germline V gene data show CDR1 as KGHSH and CDR2 as LQKENI. The CDR3 contains 18 residues.

The sample holds one count of this clone. The chain links TRBV6-5 to TRBJ1-5, with 10 bases identical to TRBD1. CDR3 size: 15 residues. Germline CDR1 reads MNHEY; CDR2 reads SVGAGI. The junction had 13 bases not matched to a gene; V was cut back by 6 bases and J by 11 bases. CDR3 in amino acids: CASSQTGTGVQAQHF. The CDR3, as DNA: TGTGCCAGCAGCCAAACCGGGACAGGGGTCCAGGCCCAGCATTTT.

The chain links TRBV6-5 to TRBJ2-7; no definite D call. V shed 11 bases and J shed 2 bases, with 19 bases lying between them. The CDR3 has 14 amino acids. The V gene's germline CDR1 is MNHEY and CDR2 SVGAGI. The chain's CDR3 is CAVILPQPPYEQYF. The CDR3 DNA reads as TGTGCCGTCATTCTCCCCCAACCACCCTACGAGCAGTACTTC.

V is TRBV30 and J is TRBJ2-1; no reliable D call. V lost 3 bases to trimming and J lost 7 bases, with 13 bases between them. The germline V gene has CDR1 GTSNPN and CDR2 SVGIG (reference sequence). This CDR3 is 13 amino acids long. The CDR3 sequence: CAWRGLLPNEQFF. CDR3 in DNA: TGTGCCTGGAGGGGGTTGCTCCCGAATGAGCAGTTCTTC.

The DNA of the CDR3 is TGCAGCGTACAGTTGATGAACACTGAAGCTTTCTTT. Translated: CSVQLMNTEAFF. V usage is TRBV29-1 and J usage is TRBJ1-1; D ambiguous. The CDR3 consists of 12 residues. Germline lookup yields CDR1 SQVTM and CDR2 ANQGSEA. V was pared by 6 bases and J by 0 bases, with 8 bases between.

The V gene is TRBV28, the J gene TRBJ2-3; D possibly corresponds to TRBD2 (6 bases). There are 17 residues in the CDR3. V gave up 2 bases and J gave up 1 base, with 16 bases separating them. Germline-derived CDR1 and CDR2 are MDHEN and SYDVKM. CDR3 residues: CASSLGGLSSGTDTQYF. DNA for the CDR3: TGTGCCAGCAGTTTAGGGGGACTCTCATCAGGCACAGATACGCAGTATTTT.

The chain has TRBV13 and TRBJ2-2; D might be TRBD1 or TRBD2, each matching 6 bases. Germline CDR1 and CDR2: PRHDT and FYEKMQ (reference sequence). V was shortened by 4 bases and J by 7 bases, with 19 bases between the two germline ends. The length of the CDR3 is 16 residues. Written as DNA, the CDR3 is TGTGCCAGCAGCTCCCACGTAAAACAGGGAGGCGGGGAGCTGTTTTTT. Its translation: CASSSHVKQGGGELFF.

The chain is built from TRBV7-9 and TRBJ1-4; D might be TRBD1 (6 bases). V was shortened by 6 bases and J by 7 bases, with 15 bases between the two germline ends. Germline CDR1 reads SEHNR; CDR2 reads FQNEAQ (reference sequence). CDR3 length: 14 amino acids. CDR3 sequence: CASSKQGGGEKLFF. In nucleotides, the CDR3 is TGTGCCAGCAGTAAACAGGGAGGAGGTGAAAAACTGTTTTTT.

In this sample, this clone turned up a few times. V and J are TRBV2 and TRBJ1-1; tentative D call: TRBD1 (6 bases). CDR1 and CDR2 from the germline V gene are SNHLY and FYNNEI. The CDR3 sequence is 12 residues long. V was clipped by 9 bases and J by 1 base, with 9 bases between them. This CDR3 reads CARQGPNTEAFF. The CDR3 region has the DNA TGTGCCAGACAGGGACCGAACACTGAAGCTTTCTTT.

This clone was counted a few times. This chain's CDR3 is CASALRAARELFF. The CDR3 coding sequence is TGTGCCAGCGCCCTAAGAGCGGCCAGGGAGCTGTTTTTT. V usage is TRBV6-5 and J usage is TRBJ2-2; D perhaps matches TRBD2 (5 bases). The ends were cut back, 8 bases at V and 9 bases at J, with 16 bases in the middle. The germline V gene encodes CDR1 MNHEY and CDR2 SVGAGI. The CDR3 is made up of 13 amino acids.

This chain joins TRBV28 and TRBJ1-1, with no clear D. CDR1 and CDR2 (germline): MDHEN, SYDVKM. The CDR3 has 11 amino acids. Trimming took off 5 bases at V and 8 bases at J, with 9 bases between the two ends. The CDR3 protein is CASSSRTEAFF. CDR3 nucleotide sequence: TGTGCCAGCAGTAGTCGAACAGAAGCTTTCTTT.

The rearrangement links TRBV21-1 to TRBJ1-5; TRBD1 is the table's D call and was not checked against the DNA. TRBV21-1 constitutes a pseudogene. The CDR3 length is 18 residues. The CDR3 DNA reads TGTGCCAGCAGCAAAGGGACAGGGCTACTCGATAGCAATCAGCCCCAGCATTTT. Its translation is CASSKGTGLLDSNQPQHF.

V and J are TRBV11-3 and TRBJ2-7; D possibly uses TRBD1 or TRBD2 (5 bases each). CDR3 length: 18 amino acids. Germline values: CDR1 SGHNT, CDR2 YENEEA. Trimming pared 7 bases from V and 0 bases from J, leaving 25 bases between. CDR3 DNA sequence: TGTGCCAGCATGGGTCGGCAGTCGCTTATGGGGGTCTCCTACGAGCAGTACTTC. Its translation: CASMGRQSLMGVSYEQYF.

The chain is built from TRBV7-6 and TRBJ1-1, with D possibly TRBD1 on 5 matching bases. CDR3 size: 13 residues. Germline V CDR1 and CDR2: SGHVS, FNYEAQ. Trimming removed 1 base at V and 6 bases at J, with 9 bases between. This CDR3 reads CASSLDGGAEAFF. The CDR3 nucleotides are TGTGCCAGCAGCTTAGATGGGGGGGCTGAAGCTTTCTTT. Variable domain in full (rest from reference TRBV7-6 and TRBJ1-1): GAGVSQSPRYKVTKRGQDVALRCDPISGHVSLYWYRQALGQGPEFLTYFNYEAQQDKSGLPNDRFSAERPEGSISTLTIQRTEQRDSAMYRCASSLDGGAEAFFGQGTRLTVV.

V is TRBV7-6 and J is TRBJ2-1; the D call may be TRBD1 or TRBD2 (6 bases each). The germline V gene has CDR1 SGHVS and CDR2 FNYEAQ. The V gene lost 5 bases and the J gene lost 5 bases, with 10 bases spanning the gap. This CDR3 region has 13 residues. The CDR3 sequence is CASSPGEDNEQFF. CDR3 nucleotide sequence: TGTGCCAGCAGCCCAGGGGAGGACAATGAGCAGTTCTTC.

The chain uses TRBV4-2 and TRBJ2-2; D is possibly TRBD1 (5 bases). Germline V gene data show CDR1 as LGHNA and CDR2 as YNFKEQ. Trimming cost V 4 bases and J 2 bases, with 14 bases left between them. The CDR3 loop spans 16 amino acids. The CDR3, as DNA: TGTGCCAGCAGCCTAGTCCAGGGCGTCAACACCGGGGAGCTGTTTTTT. Its translation is CASSLVQGVNTGELFF.

The rearrangement links TRBV6-6 to TRBJ2-5, with D tentatively TRBD1 or TRBD2 (5 bases each). V lost 5 bases and J 5 bases, leaving 15 bases between the germline ends. The CDR3 totals 14 residues. Germline CDR1 is MNHNY and CDR2 is SVGAGI (reference sequence). The chain's CDR3 is CASSTGDGGETQYF. The DNA for the CDR3 is TGTGCCAGCAGTACCGGGGACGGTGGGGAGACCCAGTACTTC.

V gene TRBV11-2 combines with J gene TRBJ2-3, with D uncertain. Per germline, CDR1 SGHAT and CDR2 FQNNGV. The CDR3 extends over 15 amino acids. V lost 0 bases to trimming and J lost 6 bases, with 13 bases between them. The CDR3 is CASSLEGRMTDTQYF. The CDR3 DNA is TGTGCCAGCAGCTTAGAAGGACGGATGACTGATACGCAGTATTTT.

This chain links TRBV5-6 with TRBJ2-7, with 8 bases identical to TRBD1. The J segment lost 6 bases and the V segment lost 4 bases, leaving 3 bases of the junction unmatched. This CDR3 comprises 12 residues. Germline V gene data show CDR1 as SGHDT and CDR2 as YYEEEE. CDR3 sequence (DNA): TGTGCCAGCAGCCGGACAGGGCTCGAGCAGTACTTC. Translating gives CASSRTGLEQYF.

CDR3 nucleotide sequence: TGTGCTAGTGGTTCCCAGGGGTGGGAGACCCAGTACTTC. This gives the protein CASGSQGWETQYF. The chain has TRBV12-5 and TRBJ2-5, with a tentative D call TRBD1 (6 bases). Germline CDR1 and CDR2: LGHNT and FRNRAP. CDR3 size: 13 residues. Trimming cost V 4 bases and J 5 bases, with 11 bases left between them.

The V gene is TRBV28, the J gene TRBJ1-5, with TRBD1 matching over 7 bases. Germline-derived CDR1 and CDR2 are MDHEN and SYDVKM. The CDR3 sequence is 14 residues long. V was clipped by 10 bases and J by 1 base; unmatched bases: 7. The CDR3 loop is CATFRGGSNQPQHF. For the CDR3, the DNA is TGTGCCACCTTCAGGGGGGGGAGCAATCAGCCCCAGCATTTT.

For the CDR3, the DNA is TGCGCCAGCAGCAATGGGACAGGGAGGGCTAATGAAAAACTGTTTTTT. As protein: CASSNGTGRANEKLFF. This sequence joins TRBV5-1 and TRBJ1-4, with 9 bases identical to TRBD1. Trimming cost V 4 bases and J 3 bases; bases outside gene matches: 7. CDR3 size: 16 residues. Germline CDR1 SGHRS, CDR2 YFSETQ. The full variable domain, its missing parts supplied by reference TRBV5-1 and TRBJ1-4, is KAGVTQTPRYLIKTRGQQVTLSCSPISGHRSVSWYQQTPGQGLQFLFEYFSETQRNKGNFPGRFSGRQFSNSRSEMNVSTLELGDSALYLCASSNGTGRANEKLFFGSGTQLSVL.

The V call is TRBV2, the J call TRBJ1-2, with 8 nucleotides matching TRBD1. This CDR3 has 13 residues. Germline-derived CDR1 and CDR2 are SNHLY and FYNNEI. With V trimmed by 2 bases and J by 8 bases, 4 bases remained unmatched. The CDR3 DNA reads as TGTGCCAGCAGTGAACAGGGGGCGCGGGGCTACACCTTC. This gives the protein CASSEQGARGYTF.

The rearrangement uses TRBV3-1 (or the pseudogene TRBV3-2) and TRBJ1-1; D is undetermined. With 1 base removed from V and 0 bases from J, the gap between germline ends came to 6 bases. CDR1 is LGHDT, CDR2 YNNKEL, per germline (reference sequence). The CDR3 length is 14 residues. The chain's CDR3 is CASSQGWVNTEAFF. In nucleotides, the CDR3 is TGTGCCAGCAGCCAAGGGTGGGTGAACACTGAAGCTTTCTTT.

This chain uses TRBV28 with TRBJ2-4; 9 bases fit TRBD1. The CDR3 covers 13 residues. V gave up 2 bases and J gave up 16 bases; unmatched junction bases: 9. Germline V gene lookup returns CDR1 MDHEN and CDR2 SYDVKM. The CDR3 protein is CASSLGQGKRFYF. The CDR3 DNA reads as TGTGCCAGCAGTTTAGGACAGGGGAAGAGGTTTTACTTC.

The CDR3 region is CASSSTPGTDNEQFF. The CDR3, as DNA: TGTGCCAGCAGTTCCACGCCCGGGACAGACAATGAGCAGTTCTTC. V gene TRBV6-2 or TRBV6-3 combines with J gene TRBJ2-1; 7 bases match TRBD1. V dropped 4 bases and J dropped 5; count of bases not matched to a gene: 8. The CDR3 totals 15 residues. The germline V gene encodes CDR1 MNHEY and CDR2 SVGEGT.

This chain joins TRBV12-3 or TRBV12-4 and TRBJ1-5; D call uncertain. The CDR3 contains 13 residues. Between the trimmed V and J ends, which lost 3 bases and 6 bases, there was a span of 9 bases. DNA for the CDR3: TGTGCCAGCAGTTTTAGAGCCTCTCAGCCCCAGCATTTT. It is translated as CASSFRASQPQHF.

The chain combines TRBV4-1 with TRBJ1-5, with 7 bases fitting TRBD1. This CDR3 spans 17 amino acids. Losses at the gene ends were 1 base for V and 3 bases for J; bases not matched to a gene: 9. Germline V gives CDR1 MGHRA, CDR2 YSYEKL. Here the CDR3 reads CASSQGPLTGLNQPQHF. Here the CDR3 DNA reads TGCGCCAGCAGCCAAGGACCCCTGACAGGGCTCAATCAGCCCCAGCATTTT.

This sequence joins TRBV4-3 and TRBJ2-3; D remains unclear. This CDR3 has 14 amino acids. Germline CDR1 is LGHNA and CDR2 is YSLEER. V lost 1 base, J lost 6 bases, and 11 bases lay in between. The CDR3 is CASSQALLGDTQYF. CDR3 sequence (DNA): TGCGCCAGCAGCCAAGCACTCCTGGGGGATACGCAGTATTTT.